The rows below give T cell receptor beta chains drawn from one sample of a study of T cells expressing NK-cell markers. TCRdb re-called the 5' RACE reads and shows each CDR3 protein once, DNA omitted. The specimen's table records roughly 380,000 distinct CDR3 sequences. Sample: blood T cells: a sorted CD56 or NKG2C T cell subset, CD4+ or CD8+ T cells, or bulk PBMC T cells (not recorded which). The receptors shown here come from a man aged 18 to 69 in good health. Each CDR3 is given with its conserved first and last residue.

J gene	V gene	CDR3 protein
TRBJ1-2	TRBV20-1	CSARATYRAYGYTF
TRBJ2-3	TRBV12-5	CASGSNPRQGSTDTQYF
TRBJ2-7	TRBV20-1	CSAPSRVAGGVYEQYF
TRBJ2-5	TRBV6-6	CATVREGTETQYF
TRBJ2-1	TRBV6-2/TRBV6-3	CASSASPGVYNEQFF
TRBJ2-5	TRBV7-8	CASSLGLGGETQYF
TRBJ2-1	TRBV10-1	CASRATGENEQFF
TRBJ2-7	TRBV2	CASSERQIYEQYF
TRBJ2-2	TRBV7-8	CASSLHDRGLNTGELFF
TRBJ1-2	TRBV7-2	CASSSQSYGYTF
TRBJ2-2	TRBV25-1	CASSRQGRSGELFF
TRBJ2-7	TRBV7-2	CASSRTSGVYEQYF
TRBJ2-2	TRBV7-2	CASSVQGGSNTGELFF
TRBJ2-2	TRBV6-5	CASHYGGGGNTGELFF
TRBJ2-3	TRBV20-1	CSARIQATPARTQYF
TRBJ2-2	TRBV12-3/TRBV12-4	CASSPLDRDGGELFF
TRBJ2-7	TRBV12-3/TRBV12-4	CASSRRDRLNQNYEQYF
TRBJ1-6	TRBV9	CASTPLGDRNSPLHF
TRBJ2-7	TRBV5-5	CASSRWGTSGYEQYF
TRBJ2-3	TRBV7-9	CASSSQGRGGRDTQYF
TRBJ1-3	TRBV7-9	CASSLGGAGNTIYF
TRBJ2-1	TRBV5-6	CASSFWTGGNSGNEQFF
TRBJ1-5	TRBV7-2	CASSLNGISNQPQHF
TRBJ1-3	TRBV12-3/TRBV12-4	CASSLRYPGNTIYF
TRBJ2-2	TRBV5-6	CASSKSGTTTGELFF
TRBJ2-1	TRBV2	CASSGRGYYNEQFF
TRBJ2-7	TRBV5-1	CASSSLTRGSYEQYF
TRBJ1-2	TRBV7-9	CASSSAGWQHKTYGYTF
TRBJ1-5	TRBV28	CASRLPGSDNQPQHF
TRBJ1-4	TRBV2	CASSSPGTGEKLFF
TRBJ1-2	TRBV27	CASSKDSYYGYTF
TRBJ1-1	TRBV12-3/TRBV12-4	CASSSRNRVEAFF
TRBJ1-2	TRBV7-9	CASSLPRDRDNYGYTF
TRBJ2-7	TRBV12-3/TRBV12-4	CASTAGGGRPHEQYF
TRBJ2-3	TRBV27	CASNRQGEDTQYF
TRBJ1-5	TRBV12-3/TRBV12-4	CASTYGRRNQPQHF
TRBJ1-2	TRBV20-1	CSARDLSRNNYGYTF
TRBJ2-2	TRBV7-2	CASSSPTSEELFF
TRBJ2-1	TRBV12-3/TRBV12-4	CASSYLSGAKQFF
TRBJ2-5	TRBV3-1	CASSQSRGGAETQYF
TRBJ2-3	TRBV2	CASRALAGRADTQYF
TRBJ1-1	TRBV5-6	CASALTATRNTEAFF
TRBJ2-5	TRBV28	CASSQRGGVETQYF
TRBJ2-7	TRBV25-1	CASSTGAHYEQYF